These 13 T cell receptor beta chains were all obtained from the same sample, sequenced in a study of cytomegalovirus exposure and HLA in healthy donors. The PCR ran on 60 Vbeta and 13 Jbeta primers. Some clones are missing from TCRdb's copy, which holds only in-frame ones; the method was immunoSEQ multiplex PCR. The repertoire holds about 130,000 clones, with around three quarters as singletons. The source material was PBMCs. Receptor source: a man aged 30 to 39 in good health.

The chain uses TRBV28 and TRBJ1-5; TRBD1 agrees at 8 bases. V lost 7 bases, J lost 1 base, and 6 bases stayed unmatched. The germline CDR1 and CDR2 sequences are MDHEN and SYDVKM. CDR3 size: 15 residues. The CDR3 nucleotides are TGTGCCAGCAATCGACACAGGGGGAGCAATCAGCCCCAGCATTTT. The encoded protein is CASNRHRGSNQPQHF.

The V call is TRBV7-2, the J call TRBJ2-1; 7 bases line up with TRBD2. CDR3 length: 16 residues. V lost 1 base and J lost 6; bases outside the gene matches: 9. Germline V lookup: CDR1 SGHTA, CDR2 FQGNSA. This CDR3 reads CASSLGGEGIRNEQFF. Written as DNA, the CDR3 is TGTGCCAGCAGCTTAGGGGGGGAGGGGATTCGCAATGAGCAGTTCTTC. Full variable domain (remainder filled in from reference TRBV7-2 and TRBJ2-1): GAGVSQSPSNKVTEKGKDVELRCDPISGHTALYWYRQSLGQGLEFLIYFQGNSAPDKSGLPSDRFSAERTGGSVSTLTIQRTQQEDSAVYLCASSLGGEGIRNEQFFGPGTRLTVL.

The chain uses TRBV23-1 and TRBJ2-5; tentatively, D is TRBD2 (6 bases). TRBV23-1 is sorted into the ORF group, with uncertain function. The ends were cut back, 3 bases at V and 3 bases at J, with 26 bases in the middle. This CDR3 is 19 amino acids long. Written as DNA, the CDR3 is TGCGCCAGCAGTCAGGTACGAGTGAACACCGGGGGTTTTGAAGAGACCCAGTACTTC. Its protein is CASSQVRVNTGGFEETQYF.

The chain combines TRBV2 with TRBJ1-2, with 8 bases lining up with TRBD1. CDR3 size: 18 residues. The germline V gene encodes CDR1 SNHLY and CDR2 FYNNEI. Trimming cost V 6 bases and J 2 bases; bases outside gene matches: 17. CDR3 in amino acids: CASRKYPGQDGGNYGYTF. CDR3 DNA: TGTGCCAGCAGGAAGTATCCGGGACAGGACGGGGGGAACTATGGCTACACCTTC.

The chain's CDR3 is CASSLRVAGELFF. The CDR3 DNA reads TGTGCCAGCAGCTTGAGGGTGGCCGGGGAGCTGTTTTTT. The chain couples TRBV11-3 to TRBJ2-2; tentative D call: TRBD2 (5 bases). Germline V gene sequence: CDR1 SGHNT, CDR2 YENEEA. Deletions cut 3 bases from V and 6 bases from J, with 8 bases between. CDR3 size: 13 residues.

The sample holds one count of this clone. The V gene is TRBV11-2, the J gene TRBJ2-7; D call uncertain. With 5 bases removed from V and 3 bases from J, the gap between germline ends came to 8 bases. The CDR3 covers 12 residues. Per the germline V gene, CDR1 is SGHAT and CDR2 is FQNNGV. Here the CDR3 reads CASSPLLYEQYF. The CDR3 DNA reads as TGTGCCAGCAGCCCCCTCCTCTACGAGCAGTACTTC.

V usage is TRBV30 and J usage is TRBJ2-7; D gene unclear. CDR3 size: 15 residues. V lost 0 bases to trimming and J lost 0 bases, with 12 bases between them. Per the germline V gene, CDR1 is GTSNPN and CDR2 is SVGIG (reference sequence). This CDR3 is CAWSVFGRSSYEQYF. The DNA for the CDR3 is TGTGCCTGGAGTGTATTCGGCAGGTCCTCCTACGAGCAGTACTTC.

V usage is TRBV7-9 and J usage is TRBJ2-1, with 11 nucleotides matching TRBD2. The CDR3 totals 18 residues. After removal of 7 bases from V and 3 bases from J, the junction contained 14 bases not matched to a gene. Germline V gives CDR1 SEHNR, CDR2 FQNEAQ (reference sequence). CDR3 coding DNA: TGTGCCAGCACCGAACTAGCGGGAGTTTTCATGAGCTACAATGAGCAGTTCTTC. It specifies CASTELAGVFMSYNEQFF.

The chain is built from TRBV10-3 and TRBJ2-3; D possibly corresponds to TRBD2 (6 bases). From germline, CDR1 is ENHRY and CDR2 SYGVKD. V lost 7 bases and J 6 bases, leaving 14 bases between the germline ends. The CDR3 consists of 13 residues. CDR3: CAIKGRDSDTQYF. The CDR3 coding sequence is TGTGCCATCAAGGGGCGGGATTCGGATACGCAGTATTTT.

This chain connects TRBV10-1 to TRBJ2-5; TRBD2 matches at 9 bases. Germline trimming cut 7 bases from V and 5 bases from J; bases unmatched to any gene: 8. Germline CDR1 WNHNN, CDR2 SYGVQD (reference sequence). The CDR3 has 14 residues. This CDR3 reads CASNLAGDGETQYF. The CDR3 DNA follows: TGCGCCAGCAACTTAGCGGGAGATGGGGAGACCCAGTACTTC.

In its sample, this clone was seen a few times. V and J are TRBV28 and TRBJ1-5; 11 nucleotides line up with TRBD1. J lost 6 bases, V lost 4 bases, and 8 bases had no gene match. CDR1 is MDHEN, CDR2 SYDVKM, per germline. The CDR3 sequence is 16 residues long. The CDR3 loop is CASSSSGTGGGQPQHF. The CDR3 nucleotides are TGTGCCAGCAGTTCGTCCGGGACAGGGGGGGGTCAGCCCCAGCATTTT.

This clone was counted once. The gene calls are TRBV27 and TRBJ2-7; TRBD2 is a possible D gene (5 bases). Germline CDR1 and CDR2: MNHEY and SMNVEV (reference sequence). V gave up 2 bases and J gave up 6 bases, with 11 bases separating them. CDR3 size: 13 residues. CDR3 nucleotides: TGTGCCAGCAGTTTAGAGGGCCTCGGCGAGCAGTACTTC. It encodes CASSLEGLGEQYF.

The J gene is TRBJ1-5, the V gene TRBV7-2; D remains ambiguous. The ends were cut back, 8 bases at V and 0 bases at J, with 11 bases in the middle. The CDR3 totals 14 residues. Germline V CDR1 and CDR2: SGHTA, FQGNSA. CDR3 coding DNA: TGTGCCAGCGTTGCGGCAGATAGCAATCAGCCCCAGCATTTT. Protein product: CASVAADSNQPQHF.